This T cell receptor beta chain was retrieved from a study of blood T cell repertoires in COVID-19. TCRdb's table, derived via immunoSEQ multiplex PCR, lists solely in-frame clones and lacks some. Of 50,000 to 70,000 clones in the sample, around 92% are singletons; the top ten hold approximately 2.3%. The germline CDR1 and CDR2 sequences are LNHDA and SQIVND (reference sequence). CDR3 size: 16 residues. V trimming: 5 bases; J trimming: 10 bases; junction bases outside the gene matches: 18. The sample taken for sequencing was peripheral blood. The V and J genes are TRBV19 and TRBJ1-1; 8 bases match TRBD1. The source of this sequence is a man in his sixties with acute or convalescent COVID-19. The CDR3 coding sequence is TGTGCCAGTAGTCCAACCTCAGGGGGCGGACGGCGGGGAGCTTTCTTT. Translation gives CASSPTSGGGRRGAFF.